One sample yielded the 25 T cell receptor beta chains listed below, sequenced in a study of T-cell memory formation after mild COVID-19. TCRdb passed the 5' RACE reads through MiXCR, listing each CDR3 protein once. The sample holds almost 550,000 distinct CDR3 sequences, around 20% seen once. The sequencing sample was made of PBMCs or a T cell subset sorted from them (not recorded which). The receptors originated from an adult woman who had mild COVID-19 (a few samples of this study predate the infection). Cell type and time point are not known.

This chain connects TRBV15 to TRBJ2-3; no clear D. V lost 0 bases, J lost 1 base, and 11 bases lay in between. The CDR3 spans 16 residues. From germline, CDR1 is LNHNV and CDR2 YYDKDF (reference sequence). The DNA for the CDR3 is TGTGCCACCAGCAGAGATCCCGGACGGGGCACAGATACGCAGTATTTT. This translates into CATSRDPGRGTDTQYF.

This clonotype has just a few counts. The CDR3 sequence: CSASSGTSGGNEQFF. The DNA of the CDR3 is TGCAGTGCTTCCTCCGGGACTAGCGGGGGGAATGAGCAGTTCTTC. The chain recombines TRBV20-1 with TRBJ2-1; the match to TRBD2 covers 15 bases. Per germline, CDR1 DFQATT and CDR2 SNEGSKA (reference sequence). The CDR3 spans 15 residues. V trimming: 5 bases; J trimming: 7 bases; junction bases outside the gene matches: 6.

This clonotype was recorded many times. V gene TRBV5-1 combines with J gene TRBJ2-5; D is ambiguous. This CDR3 spans 13 amino acids. With 4 bases removed from V and 1 base from J, the gap between germline ends came to 8 bases. Germline V gene lookup returns CDR1 SGHRS and CDR2 YFSETQ. In DNA, the CDR3 is TGCGCCAGCAGCCCGACCCTCCAAGAGACCCAGTACTTC. As protein: CASSPTLQETQYF.

The table lists this clonotype with a few counts. The V and J genes are TRBV9 and TRBJ2-2; 8 nucleotides align to TRBD2. CDR1 SGDLS and CDR2 YYNGEE come from the germline V gene. The CDR3 runs 16 residues. Trimming cost V 3 bases and J 0 bases; bases outside gene matches: 4. The CDR3 sequence is CASSALAGTNTGELFF. The CDR3 DNA reads TGTGCCAGCAGCGCGCTAGCGGGCACGAACACCGGGGAGCTGTTTTTT.

The rearrangement links TRBV12-3 or TRBV12-4 to TRBJ1-1; D might be TRBD1 (5 bases). The CDR3 is made up of 11 amino acids. Trimming shortened V by 6 bases and J by 10 bases, and 12 bases separated the two germline ends. In DNA form, the CDR3 reads TGTGCCAGCAGCCTAGGGGTAGCAGCTTTCTTT. Protein: CASSLGVAAFF.

This clonotype appeared a few times. The J gene is TRBJ2-7, the V gene TRBV20-1; D ambiguous. Germline V gene data show CDR1 as DFQATT and CDR2 as SNEGSKA (reference sequence). The CDR3 consists of 14 residues. The V end lost 3 bases, the J end lost 1 base, and 13 bases lay between the germline ends. The CDR3 sequence: CSASDVADSYEQYF. The CDR3 DNA follows: TGCAGTGCTAGTGATGTTGCAGATTCCTACGAGCAGTACTTC.

CDR3 sequence: CASSFGQGAKVEQFF. The CDR3 DNA follows: TGTGCCAGCAGCTTCGGACAGGGGGCTAAAGTTGAGCAGTTCTTC. The chain joins TRBV12-3 or TRBV12-4 to TRBJ2-1; 11 nucleotides line up with TRBD1. Unmatched junction bases numbered 10, after V lost 6 bases and J lost 9 bases. The CDR3 is 15 amino acids.

This clonotype has a handful of counts. The chain is built from TRBV3-1 and TRBJ1-5; D is unclear. The CDR3 is made up of 14 amino acids. The V and J ends lost 5 bases and 3 bases respectively, with 11 bases between them. Germline CDR1 LGHDT, CDR2 YNNKEL (reference sequence). This chain's CDR3 is CASSSRQNNQPQHF. CDR3 in DNA: TGTGCCAGCAGCTCCCGACAAAACAATCAGCCCCAGCATTTT.

The genes are TRBV18 and TRBJ1-1; D gene unclear. This CDR3 is 15 amino acids long. Per the germline V gene, CDR1 is KGHSH and CDR2 is LQKENI. V gave up 3 bases and J gave up 1 base, with 12 bases separating them. The CDR3 nucleotides read TGTGCCAGCTCACCCAGGACTGCAGGGAACACTGAAGCTTTCTTT. Encoded protein: CASSPRTAGNTEAFF.

The rearrangement uses TRBV7-9 and TRBJ1-2; no firm D call. CDR1 and CDR2 from the germline V gene are SEHNR and FQNEAQ (reference sequence). This CDR3 contains 16 residues. The V end was cut by 0 bases, the J end by 0 bases, with 11 bases between. CDR3 nucleotide sequence: TGTGCCAGCAGCTTAGCGCCCCGCGCAGCTAACTATGGCTACACCTTC. Amino acids: CASSLAPRAANYGYTF.

The chain carries TRBV5-4 and TRBJ1-6, with D unresolved. Between the trimmed V and J ends, which lost 4 bases and 12 bases, there was a span of 11 bases. Germline V CDR1 and CDR2: SGHNT, YYREEE (reference sequence). The CDR3 loop spans 12 amino acids. The CDR3 coding sequence is TGTGCCAGCAGCCAGAACCGGGGACCCCTCCACTTT. This sequence encodes CASSQNRGPLHF.

This chain connects TRBV15 to TRBJ2-3, with D possibly TRBD1 on 5 matching bases. Looked up from germline, CDR1 is LNHNV and CDR2 is YYDKDF (reference sequence). The CDR3 is 16 amino acids. Trimming pared 2 bases from V and 0 bases from J, leaving 12 bases between. For the CDR3, the DNA is TGTGCCACCAGCAGATCTCCCCAGGGTAGCACAGATACGCAGTATTTT. Translation gives CATSRSPQGSTDTQYF.

The genes are TRBV4-1 and TRBJ2-1, with D possibly matching TRBD2 (6 bases). Germline CDR1 and CDR2: MGHRA and YSYEKL. The CDR3 is made up of 17 amino acids. V dropped 5 bases and J dropped 0 bases, with 17 bases sitting between them. The CDR3, as DNA: TGCGCCAGCAGCGCCGATGGGGCGGGGAGCTCCTACAATGAGCAGTTCTTC. Protein: CASSADGAGSSYNEQFF.

The chain recombines TRBV4-1 with TRBJ2-1; no clear D. CDR1 is MGHRA and CDR2 is YSYEKL in the germline V gene. V shed 0 bases and J shed 2 bases, with 11 bases lying between them. The CDR3 extends over 16 amino acids. The CDR3 region has the DNA TGCGCCAGCAGCCAAGAAGTGCTAGGCGCCTACAATGAGCAGTTCTTC. It codes for CASSQEVLGAYNEQFF.

J is TRBJ2-2 and V is TRBV7-3; no clear D. The CDR3 totals 12 residues. The V gene's germline CDR1 is SGHTA and CDR2 FQGTGA. V lost 5 bases and J lost 7, with 8 bases in between. CDR3 sequence: CASSAEIGELFF. The CDR3 DNA reads as TGTGCCAGCAGCGCCGAAATCGGGGAGCTGTTTTTT.

The rearrangement joins TRBV20-1 to TRBJ1-3; no reliable D call. V dropped 3 bases and J dropped 4 bases, with 10 bases sitting between them. The length of the CDR3 is 13 residues. CDR1 and CDR2 from the germline V gene are DFQATT and SNEGSKA (reference sequence). In DNA, the CDR3 is TGCAGTGCTAGTGTCCCGGACGGAAACACCATATATTTT. Amino acid sequence: CSASVPDGNTIYF.

The chain combines TRBV7-8 with TRBJ2-7; D not certain. V lost 0 bases, J lost 0 bases, and 9 bases lay in between. CDR1 SGHVS and CDR2 FQNEAQ come from the germline V gene. The CDR3 covers 15 residues. CDR3 DNA: TGTGCCAGCAGCTTAGCAGGGTACAGCTCCTACGAGCAGTACTTC. This encodes CASSLAGYSSYEQYF.

This sequence joins TRBV7-2 and TRBJ1-1; weak D call: TRBD1 (5 bases). This CDR3 has 15 residues. V shed 1 base and J shed 3 bases, with 12 bases lying between them. CDR1 is SGHTA, CDR2 FQGNSA, per germline. CDR3 residues: CASSLGSGWDTEAFF. CDR3 nucleotides: TGTGCCAGCAGCTTAGGGTCAGGGTGGGACACTGAAGCTTTCTTT.

The rearrangement links TRBV5-1 to TRBJ2-7; 8 bases are a match to TRBD2. V gave up 3 bases and J gave up 2 bases; unmatched junction bases: 4. The CDR3 length is 14 residues. Germline-derived CDR1 and CDR2 are SGHRS and YFSETQ. In DNA form, the CDR3 reads TGCGCCAGCAGCTCACCCGGGGGGGCCTACGAGCAGTACTTC. This codes for CASSSPGGAYEQYF.

The chain recombines TRBV14 with TRBJ2-1, with TRBD2 identical over 10 bases. Trimming removed 4 bases from V and 8 bases from J; junction bases left unmatched: 11. CDR1 is SGHDN and CDR2 is FVKESK in the germline V gene. The CDR3 runs to 16 residues. The CDR3 reads CASSRGAGGPRDEQFF. The CDR3 nucleotides read TGTGCCAGCAGCCGGGGAGCGGGAGGGCCTAGGGATGAGCAGTTCTTC.

V is TRBV7-2 and J is TRBJ2-2; D is undetermined. Trimming shortened V by 5 bases and J by 4 bases, and 11 bases separated the two germline ends. In germline, CDR1 is SGHTA, CDR2 FQGNSA. The CDR3 has 14 residues. CDR3 nucleotides: TGTGCCAGCAGCCTAAAGCACTCCACCGGGGAGCTGTTTTTT. Its translation is CASSLKHSTGELFF.

V usage is TRBV7-9 and J usage is TRBJ2-1, with 7 bases aligning to TRBD1. The CDR3 extends over 12 amino acids. CDR1 is SEHNR and CDR2 is FQNEAQ in the germline V gene (reference sequence). The J segment lost 11 bases and the V segment lost 2 bases, leaving 3 bases of the junction unmatched. The CDR3 spells CASSLPTGKQFF. CDR3 DNA sequence: TGTGCCAGCAGCTTACCGACAGGGAAGCAGTTCTTC.

The V gene is TRBV10-3, the J gene TRBJ2-2; D is possibly TRBD2 (5 bases). This CDR3 region has 11 residues. Germline V lookup: CDR1 ENHRY, CDR2 SYGVKD. With 8 bases removed from V and 6 bases from J, the gap between germline ends came to 7 bases. The CDR3 here is CAIWRSGELFF. The CDR3 DNA is TGTGCCATCTGGAGGTCCGGGGAGCTGTTTTTT.

The rearrangement uses TRBV4-3 and TRBJ2-2, with 9 bases identical to TRBD2. CDR3 length: 18 residues. V trimming: 2 bases; J trimming: 1 base; junction bases outside the gene matches: 8. Looked up from germline, CDR1 is LGHNA and CDR2 is YSLEER. This CDR3 reads CASSQLTPLAGNTGELFF. The CDR3 coding sequence is TGCGCCAGCAGCCAACTCACCCCACTAGCGGGGAACACCGGGGAGCTGTTTTTT.

This clonotype was detected only a few times. The rearrangement links TRBV6-5 to TRBJ2-3; a possible D gene is TRBD2 (6 bases). V was shortened by 7 bases and J by 2 bases, with 22 bases between the two germline ends. The CDR3 contains 17 residues. The germline CDR1 and CDR2 sequences are MNHEY and SVGAGI. The DNA for the CDR3 is TGTGCCAGCACTCATACCGCGGGACGGACTACCACAGATACGCAGTATTTT. Translating it yields CASTHTAGRTTTDTQYF.